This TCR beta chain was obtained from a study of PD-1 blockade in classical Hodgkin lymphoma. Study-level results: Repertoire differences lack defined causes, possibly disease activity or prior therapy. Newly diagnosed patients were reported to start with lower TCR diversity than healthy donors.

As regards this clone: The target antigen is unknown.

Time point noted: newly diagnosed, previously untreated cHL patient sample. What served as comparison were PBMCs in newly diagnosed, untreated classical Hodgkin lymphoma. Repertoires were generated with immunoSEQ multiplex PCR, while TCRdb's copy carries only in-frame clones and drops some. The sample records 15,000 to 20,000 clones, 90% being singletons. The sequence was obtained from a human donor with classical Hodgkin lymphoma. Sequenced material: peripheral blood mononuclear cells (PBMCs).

The CDR3 spells CASSILGTNTEAFF. CDR3 DNA: TGTGCCAGTAGTATTCTGGGGACGAACACTGAAGCTTTCTTT. The rearrangement joins TRBV19 to TRBJ1-1; weak D call: TRBD1 (5 bases). V shed 3 bases and J shed 1 base, with 9 bases lying between them. This CDR3 region has 14 residues. CDR1 and CDR2 (germline): LNHDA, SQIVND (reference sequence).